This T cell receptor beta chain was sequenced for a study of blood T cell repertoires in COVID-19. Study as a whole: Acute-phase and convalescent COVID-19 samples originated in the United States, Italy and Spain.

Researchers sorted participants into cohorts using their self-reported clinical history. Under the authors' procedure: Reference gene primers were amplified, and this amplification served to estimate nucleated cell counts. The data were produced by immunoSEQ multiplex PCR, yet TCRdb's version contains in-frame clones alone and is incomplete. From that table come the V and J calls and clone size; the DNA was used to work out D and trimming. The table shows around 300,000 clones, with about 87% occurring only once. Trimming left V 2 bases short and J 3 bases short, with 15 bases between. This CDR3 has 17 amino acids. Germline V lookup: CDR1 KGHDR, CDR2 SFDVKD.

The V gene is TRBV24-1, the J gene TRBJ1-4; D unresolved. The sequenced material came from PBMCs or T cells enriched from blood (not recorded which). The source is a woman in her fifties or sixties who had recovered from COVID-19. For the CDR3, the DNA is TGTGCCACCAGTGATTCTCGGTCGTCCGGGGCTAATGAAAAACTGTTTTTT. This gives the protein CATSDSRSSGANEKLFF.